This T cell receptor (beta chain) was observed in a study of blood T cell repertoires in COVID-19 (dated by TCRdb to the early 2020s). In the study overall: Samples covering the acute and convalescent phases of COVID-19 were provided by collaborators in the United States, Italy and Spain. The repertoires were released in a freely available public database meant as a resource for research on the immune response to SARS-CoV-2. Where available, HLA class I and class II types were obtained from metadata supplied by the sample provider rather than from assay-based typing. The samples were drawn from two sources: the first 160 participants of the ongoing ImmuneRACE study, and fewer than 1,500 subjects contributed by 6 global collaborators. A de-identified subject ID, COVID-19 status, age in years and sex were almost always included in the sample metadata. Deeply sampled blood TCRbeta repertoires from subjects exposed to, actively infected with, or recovered from COVID-19 were included in the dataset. The prospective study material was composed of cDNA or gDNA derived from T cells, B-cell-depleted T cells, or PBMCs.

Each collaborating institution followed its own protocols to collect whole blood in K2EDTA tubes. For TCRbeta analysis, collaborators shipped samples as frozen whole blood, isolated PBMCs, or DNA extracted from either of those sample types. Concerning this clone itself: This receptor's antigen is unknown. Base qualities are not recorded, but no much larger clone differs from it by a single base.

Here is what the overall study found, with its caveats: The amount of clinical and demographic metadata varied by source and participant and was provided uncurated.

CDR1 and CDR2 are read off the germline V gene (reference sequence) as LNHDA and SQIVND. V and J lose 7 bases and 5 bases, and a span of 20 bases separates them. The CDR3 starts with the cysteine, ends with the phenylalanine, and has 15 residues. Only the CDR3 DNA is retained, 45 bases long and in frame from the first base. The immunoSEQ Assay, a bias-controlled multiplex PCR, was used to amplify TCRbeta CDR3 regions from genomic DNA. From the authors' description of their analysis: The number of nucleated cells in each sample was estimated by amplification of reference gene primers within the assay. Sequence reads were collapsed and filtered to measure the absolute abundance of every unique TCRbeta CDR3 rearrangement. For each sample, productive Simpson clonality was calculated by taking the square root of Simpson's diversity index across productive rearrangements. In TCRdb, the immuneACCESS table is reduced to in-frame sequences with V and J assigned. These tables do not hold every clone; where another copy was compared, an unresolved V gene accounts for under half, and the others remain unexplained. V, J and clone size were drawn from that table, and D and trimming were deduced from the DNA. The sample table lists hundreds of thousands of clones, 75% to 90% of them with a count of one. About 4.6% of the sample rests with the top ten.

The chain uses TRBV19 and TRBJ1-1; too little of a D gene remains to name it. The TCR sequence derives from a man aged 40-55 years with acute or convalescent COVID-19. Sequencing was done on a sample of peripheral blood. The nucleotide sequence reads as follows: TGTGCCAGTATCCCAGGCCCGGGAAGAGGGACTGAAGCTTTCTTT. This gives the protein CASIPGPGRGTEAFF.